The rows below give T cell receptor beta chains drawn from one sample of a study of T cell responses to AZD1222 COVID-19 vaccine. Assay: immunoSEQ multiplex PCR; the TCRdb copy retains only in-frame clones and omits some. Among about 100,000 clones listed, nearly 90% were seen once. Here the sequenced sample was peripheral blood, taken 28 days after the second AZD1222 dose. The receptors come from an adult who received the AZD1222 COVID-19 vaccine. The CDR3 runs from the conserved cysteine through the conserved F or W.

TRBJ1-1 | TRBV7-9 | CASRGQGDRNTEAFF
TRBJ2-3 | TRBV9 | CASSPGTSGTDTQYF
TRBJ1-2 | TRBV4-1 | CASSPAGLNYGYTF
TRBJ2-1 | TRBV6-2/TRBV6-3 | CASSYSTGLAGKSSYNEQFF
TRBJ2-5 | TRBV30 | CAWSAKETQYF
TRBJ1-1 | TRBV14 | CASSHRGMNTEAFF
TRBJ1-1 | TRBV6-1 | CASSEVTGRNTEAFF
TRBJ1-4 | TRBV5-1 | CASSLGDRVWEKLFF
TRBJ1-2 | TRBV5-1 | CASSTGQGAHGGYTF
TRBJ2-3 | TRBV20-1 | CSAREGNTQYF
TRBJ1-2 | TRBV12-3/TRBV12-4 | CASRGTSYGYTF
TRBJ1-2 | TRBV20-1 | CSALPGNGYTF
TRBJ2-1 | TRBV19 | CASSSLDQRDIEQFF
TRBJ2-2 | TRBV30 | CAWSPGSNTGELFF
TRBJ1-5 | TRBV18 | CASSLRGDNQPQHF
TRBJ2-7 | TRBV11-2 | CASSRAGTGLIYEQYF
TRBJ2-5 | TRBV5-1 | CASSLRQETQYF
TRBJ2-7 | TRBV28 | CASKVGGQGISYEQYF
TRBJ2-1 | TRBV27 | CASSFTDRGGYNEQFF
TRBJ1-5 | TRBV10-2 | CASSEEAGVRSNQPQHF
TRBJ2-7 | TRBV4-2 | CASSQERPSVEQYF
TRBJ1-1 | TRBV6-5 | CASKNSPLNTEAFF
TRBJ2-7 | TRBV5-1 | CASSLWGQASRLFYEQYF
TRBJ2-4 | TRBV6-1 | CASSEYGLKNIQYF
TRBJ1-5 | TRBV19 | CASRVQGSGNQPQHF
TRBJ2-4 | TRBV18 | CASSPVSTTSGAKNIQYF
TRBJ2-1 | TRBV30 | CAWDLAGSSYNEQFF
TRBJ2-7 | TRBV28 | CASRLRGETYEQYF
TRBJ1-6 | TRBV18 | CASSPPNSGHSPLHF
TRBJ2-1 | TRBV19 | CASSNLYEQFF
TRBJ2-2 | TRBV2 | CASRPDRGLWTSGTGELFF
TRBJ2-3 | TRBV6-2/TRBV6-3 | CASSLSGRGTDTQYF
TRBJ1-1 | TRBV2 | CASRIAGTSGITEAFF
TRBJ2-7 | TRBV5-1 | CASSFGSGENYEQYF
TRBJ2-7 | TRBV5-5 | CASSSDYLHEQYF
TRBJ2-7 | TRBV27 | CASSLSLAGGPHHEQYF
TRBJ2-5 | TRBV10-3 | CAISDQRDGETQYF
TRBJ2-5 | TRBV5-1 | CASSFAGEETQYF
TRBJ1-5 | TRBV19 | CASRVSNQPQHF
TRBJ1-2 | TRBV6-2/TRBV6-3 | CASSPGRNYGYTF